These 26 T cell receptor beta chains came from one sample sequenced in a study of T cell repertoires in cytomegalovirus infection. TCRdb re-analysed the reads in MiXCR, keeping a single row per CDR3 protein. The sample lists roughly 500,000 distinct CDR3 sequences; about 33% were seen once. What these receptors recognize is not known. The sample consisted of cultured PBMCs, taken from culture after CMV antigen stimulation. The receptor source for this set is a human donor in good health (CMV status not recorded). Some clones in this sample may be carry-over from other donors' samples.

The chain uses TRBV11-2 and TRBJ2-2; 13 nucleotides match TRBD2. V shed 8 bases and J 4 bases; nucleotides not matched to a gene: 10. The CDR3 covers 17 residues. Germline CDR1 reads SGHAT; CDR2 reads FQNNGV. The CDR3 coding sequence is TGTGCCAGCCGCAAAGGGGGGACTAGCGGGACCACCGGGGAGCTGTTTTTT. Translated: CASRKGGTSGTTGELFF.

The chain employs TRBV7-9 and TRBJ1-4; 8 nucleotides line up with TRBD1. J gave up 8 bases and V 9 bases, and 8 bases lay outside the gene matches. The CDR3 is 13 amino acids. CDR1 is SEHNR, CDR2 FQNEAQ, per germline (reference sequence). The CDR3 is CASKGQGQEKLFF. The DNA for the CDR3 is TGTGCCAGTAAAGGACAGGGTCAGGAAAAACTGTTTTTT.

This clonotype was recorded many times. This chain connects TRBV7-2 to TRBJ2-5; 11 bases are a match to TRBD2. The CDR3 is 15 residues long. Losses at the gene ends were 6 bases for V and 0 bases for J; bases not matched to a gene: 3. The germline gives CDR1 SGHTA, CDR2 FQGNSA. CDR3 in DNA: TGTGCCAGCAGTCGACTAGCGGGGAACCAAGAGACCCAGTACTTC. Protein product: CASSRLAGNQETQYF.

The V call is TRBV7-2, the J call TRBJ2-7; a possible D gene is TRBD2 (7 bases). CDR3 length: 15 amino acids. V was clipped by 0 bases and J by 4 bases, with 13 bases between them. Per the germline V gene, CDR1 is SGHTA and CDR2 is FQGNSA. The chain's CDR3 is CASSLAGGRGYEQYV. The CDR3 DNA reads TGTGCCAGCAGCTTAGCGGGAGGGAGGGGGTACGAGCAGTACGTC.

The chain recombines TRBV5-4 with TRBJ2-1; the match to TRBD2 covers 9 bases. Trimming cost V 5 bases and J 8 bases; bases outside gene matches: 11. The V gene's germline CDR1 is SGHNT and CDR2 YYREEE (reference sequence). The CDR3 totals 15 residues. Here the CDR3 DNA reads TGTGCCAGCAGACCAACCGGGACTAGCACCGATGAGCAGTTCTTC. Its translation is CASRPTGTSTDEQFF.

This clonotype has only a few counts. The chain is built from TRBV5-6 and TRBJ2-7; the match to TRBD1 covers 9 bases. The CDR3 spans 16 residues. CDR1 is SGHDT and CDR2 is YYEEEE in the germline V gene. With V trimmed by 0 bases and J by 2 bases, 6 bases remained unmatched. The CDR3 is CASSLGLRDRAYEQYF. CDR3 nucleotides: TGTGCCAGCAGCTTGGGTTTGAGGGACAGGGCCTACGAGCAGTACTTC.

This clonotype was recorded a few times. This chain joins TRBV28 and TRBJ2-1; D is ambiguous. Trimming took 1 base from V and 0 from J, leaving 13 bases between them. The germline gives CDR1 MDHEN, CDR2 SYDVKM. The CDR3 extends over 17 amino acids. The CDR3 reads CASSLYLVSSSYNEQFF. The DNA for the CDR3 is TGTGCCAGCAGTTTATACCTCGTAAGTTCCTCCTACAATGAGCAGTTCTTC.

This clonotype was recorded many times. The CDR3 DNA is TGTGCCAGCAGCTTAGCGGGAACTAAGCGGGGCGAGCAGTACTTC. Amino acid sequence: CASSLAGTKRGEQYF. This rearrangement joins TRBV7-2 to TRBJ2-7; 7 positions agree with TRBD2. Germline assignment: CDR1 SGHTA and CDR2 FQGNSA. This CDR3 contains 15 residues. J was trimmed by 6 bases and V by 0 bases; bases with no gene match: 8.

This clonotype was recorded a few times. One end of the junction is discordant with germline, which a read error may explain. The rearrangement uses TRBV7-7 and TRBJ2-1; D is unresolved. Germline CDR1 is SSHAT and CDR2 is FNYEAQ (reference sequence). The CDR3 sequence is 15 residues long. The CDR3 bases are TGTGCTAGCAGTCCAACTGCGGCCTTTTACAATGAGCAGTTCTTC. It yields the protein CASSPTAAFYNEQFF.

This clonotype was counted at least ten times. The CDR3 coding sequence is TGTGCCAGTATATTAGGGGGACTGAACACTGAAGCTTTCTTT. It specifies CASILGGLNTEAFF. This sequence joins TRBV7-2 and TRBJ1-1; tentative D call: TRBD1 (6 bases). Germline loops: CDR1 SGHTA, CDR2 FQGNSA. Trimming pared 9 bases from V and 0 bases from J, leaving 14 bases between. CDR3 length equals 14 residues.

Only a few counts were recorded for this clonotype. The DNA of the CDR3 is TGTGCCAGTCGGAGAGCCGGGACAGGGGGCGGTGAAACGGCCTACAATGAGCAGTTCTTC. It yields the protein CASRRAGTGGGETAYNEQFF. This chain uses TRBV6-6 with TRBJ2-1; TRBD1 matches at 12 bases. The length of the CDR3 is 20 residues. Per the germline V gene, CDR1 is MNHNY and CDR2 is SVGAGI (reference sequence). The V and J ends lost 9 bases and 2 bases, in that order; junction bases with no gene match: 20.

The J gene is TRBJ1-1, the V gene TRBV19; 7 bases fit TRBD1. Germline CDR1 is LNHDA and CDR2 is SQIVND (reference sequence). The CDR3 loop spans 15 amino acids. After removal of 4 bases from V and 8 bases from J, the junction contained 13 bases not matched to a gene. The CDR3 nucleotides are TGTGCCAGTAGTAACGACCGAAACAGGGGCCCCGAAGCTTTCTTT. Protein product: CASSNDRNRGPEAFF.

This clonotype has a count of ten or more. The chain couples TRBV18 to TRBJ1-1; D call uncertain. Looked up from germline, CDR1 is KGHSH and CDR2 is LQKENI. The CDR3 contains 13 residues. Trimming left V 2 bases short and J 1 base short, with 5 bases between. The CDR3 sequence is CASSPGENTEAFF. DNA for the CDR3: TGTGCCAGCTCACCAGGGGAGAACACTGAAGCTTTCTTT.

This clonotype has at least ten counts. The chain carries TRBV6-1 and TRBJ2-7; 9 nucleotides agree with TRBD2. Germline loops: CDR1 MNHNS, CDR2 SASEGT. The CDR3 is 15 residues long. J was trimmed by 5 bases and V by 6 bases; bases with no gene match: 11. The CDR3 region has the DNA TGTGCCAGCAGGGAGGGTCTAGCGGGATCTAACGAGCAGTACTTC. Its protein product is CASREGLAGSNEQYF.

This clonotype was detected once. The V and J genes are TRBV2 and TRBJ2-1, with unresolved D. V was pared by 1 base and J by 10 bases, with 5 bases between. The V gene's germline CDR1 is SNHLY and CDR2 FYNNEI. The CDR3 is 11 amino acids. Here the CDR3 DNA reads TGTGCCAGCAGTGAAGGGACCGAGCAGTTCTTC. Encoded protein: CASSEGTEQFF.

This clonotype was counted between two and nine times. The CDR3 sequence is CASSHNPNTDTQYF. Written as DNA, the CDR3 is TGTGCCAGCAGCCACAACCCCAACACAGATACGCAGTATTTT. The chain uses TRBV7-2 and TRBJ2-3; D call uncertain. V shed 5 bases and J shed 2 bases, with 11 bases lying between them. This CDR3 comprises 14 residues. The germline V gene has CDR1 SGHTA and CDR2 FQGNSA.

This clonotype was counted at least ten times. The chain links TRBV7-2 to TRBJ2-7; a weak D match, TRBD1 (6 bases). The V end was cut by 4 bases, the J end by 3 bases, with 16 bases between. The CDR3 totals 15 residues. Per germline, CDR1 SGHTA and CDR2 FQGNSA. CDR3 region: CASSSGRGQHYEQYF. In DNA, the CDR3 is TGTGCCAGCAGCTCCGGCCGTGGACAGCACTACGAGCAGTACTTC.

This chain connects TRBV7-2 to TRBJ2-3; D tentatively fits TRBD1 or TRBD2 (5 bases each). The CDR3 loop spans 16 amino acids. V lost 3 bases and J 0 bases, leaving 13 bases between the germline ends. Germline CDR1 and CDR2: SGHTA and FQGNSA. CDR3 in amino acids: CASSFYFGGSTDTQYF. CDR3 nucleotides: TGTGCCAGCAGCTTTTATTTTGGGGGAAGCACAGATACGCAGTATTTT.

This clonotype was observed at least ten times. In DNA, the CDR3 is TGTGCCAGCAGCTTTTCGGGACAGGGATACAATGAGCAGTTCTTC. Translation: CASSFSGQGYNEQFF. This chain connects TRBV5-4 to TRBJ2-1, with 9 bases identical to TRBD1. Trimming removed 2 bases from V and 4 bases from J; junction bases left unmatched: 4. Per the germline V gene, CDR1 is SGHNT and CDR2 is YYREEE (reference sequence). The CDR3 is 15 residues long. Filled out from reference TRBV5-4 and TRBJ2-1, the complete variable domain reads ETGVTQSPTHLIKTRGQQVTLRCSSQSGHNTVSWYQQALGQGPQFIFQYYREEENGRGNFPPRFSGLQFPNYSSELNVNALELDDSALYLCASSFSGQGYNEQFFGPGTRLTVL.

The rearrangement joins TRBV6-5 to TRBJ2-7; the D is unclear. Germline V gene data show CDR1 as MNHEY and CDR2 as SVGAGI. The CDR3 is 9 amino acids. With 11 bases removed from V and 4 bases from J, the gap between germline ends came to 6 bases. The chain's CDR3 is CAGMYEQYV. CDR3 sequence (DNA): TGTGCCGGCATGTACGAGCAGTACGTC.

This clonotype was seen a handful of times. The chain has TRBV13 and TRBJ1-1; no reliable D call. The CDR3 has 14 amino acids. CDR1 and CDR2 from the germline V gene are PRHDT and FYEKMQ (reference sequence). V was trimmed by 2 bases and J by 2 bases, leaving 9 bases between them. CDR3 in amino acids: CASSLWSANTEAFF. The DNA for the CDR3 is TGTGCCAGCAGCTTATGGTCAGCCAACACTGAAGCTTTCTTT.

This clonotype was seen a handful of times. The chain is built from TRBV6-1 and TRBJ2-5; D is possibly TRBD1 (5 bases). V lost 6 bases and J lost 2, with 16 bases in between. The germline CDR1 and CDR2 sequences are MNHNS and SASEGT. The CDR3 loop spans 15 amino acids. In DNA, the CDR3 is TGTGCCAGCAGCCCCGTAAAAACAGGACAAGAGACCCAGTACTTC. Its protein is CASSPVKTGQETQYF.

CDR3 DNA sequence: TGTGCCAGCAGCCAGATTAACGGGGAGACCCAGTACTTC. It is translated as CASSQINGETQYF. The chain links TRBV12-3 or TRBV12-4 to TRBJ2-5; D is unclear. CDR3 length equals 13 residues. V dropped 6 bases and J dropped 5 bases, with 13 bases sitting between them.

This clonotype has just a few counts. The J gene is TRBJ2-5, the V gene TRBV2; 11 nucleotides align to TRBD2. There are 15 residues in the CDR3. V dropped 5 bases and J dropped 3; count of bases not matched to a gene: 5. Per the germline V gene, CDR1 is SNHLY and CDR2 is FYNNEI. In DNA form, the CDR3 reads TGTGCCAGCAGTCGCACGGGACTAGCGGAAGAGACCCAGTACTTC. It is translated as CASSRTGLAEETQYF.

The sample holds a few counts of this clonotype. The CDR3 DNA reads TGCGCCAGCAGCTTGGATCACTCCGGGCAGGGGTCCCATACGCAGTATTTT. Amino acid sequence: CASSLDHSGQGSHTQYF. This chain connects TRBV5-1 to TRBJ2-3; D perhaps matches TRBD1 (6 bases). Trimming removed 0 bases at V and 7 bases at J, with 21 bases between. Germline CDR1 reads SGHRS; CDR2 reads YFSETQ. The CDR3 contains 17 residues.

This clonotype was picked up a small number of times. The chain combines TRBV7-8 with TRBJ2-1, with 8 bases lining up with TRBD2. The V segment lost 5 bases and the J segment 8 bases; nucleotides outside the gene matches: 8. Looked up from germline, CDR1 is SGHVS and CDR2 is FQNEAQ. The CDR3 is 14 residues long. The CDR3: CASSRGLEVDEQFF. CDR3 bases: TGTGCCAGCAGCCGGGGACTAGAGGTCGATGAGCAGTTCTTC.